This T cell receptor (beta chain) comes out of a study of T cell changes during pregnancy in multiple sclerosis. CDR1 is LNHNV and CDR2 is YYDKDF in the germline V gene (reference sequence). This CDR3 has 16 residues. V lost 0 bases to trimming and J lost 2 bases; unmatched junction nucleotides: 4. The data were produced by immunoSEQ multiplex PCR, yet TCRdb's version contains in-frame clones alone and is incomplete. Among 65,000 to 95,000 clones listed, about 92% were seen once. The clonotype originates from a female donor in good health, enrolled as a control in a pregnancy study. The V call is TRBV15, the J call TRBJ2-7, with 10 bases matching TRBD2. The sample in question was peripheral blood, obtained after pregnancy. The CDR3 bases are TGTGCCACCAGCAGAGAACTAGCGGGACTTACCTACGAGCAGTACTTC. Translating gives CATSRELAGLTYEQYF.